This T cell receptor beta chain is from a study of blood T cell repertoires in COVID-19. Study-level background: T cells, B-cell-depleted T cells, or PBMCs provided the cDNA or gDNA that served as material.

Trimming took off 5 bases at V and 0 bases at J, with 16 bases between the two ends. The germline V gene encodes CDR1 SGHTA and CDR2 FQGNSA. This CDR3 is built from 16 residues. Per the original data handling: Nucleated cell counts were estimated from reference gene primer amplification. The protocol was immunoSEQ multiplex PCR, while the TCRdb copy is restricted to in-frame clones and leaves out a portion. That table supplies the V and J calls and clone size; D and trimming were determined from the DNA. The table has a few hundred thousand clones, roughly 90% seen once. Cohort allocation depended upon clinical history that participants reported.

This receptor was taken from a young woman who had recovered from COVID-19. Sequencing was done on a sample of PBMCs or T cells enriched from blood (not recorded which). This sequence joins TRBV7-2 and TRBJ1-1, with D possibly matching TRBD1 (5 bases). The CDR3 sequence is CASSPGTRRVNTEAFF. CDR3 DNA sequence: TGTGCCAGCAGCCCAGGGACTCGGAGGGTGAACACTGAAGCTTTCTTT.